The clone carrying this T cell receptor beta chain occurred once. What it recognizes is unknown. The data were taken from a study of OX40 agonist ivuxolimab in advanced cancers. Study details: The patients' treatment was ivuxolimab, an agonistic anti-OX40 (CD134) antibody. Ivuxolimab, which patients received intravenously every 2 weeks, was dosed at 0.01 to 10 mg/kg. General study results and limits: In the 0.1-3.0 mg/kg groups, partial responders showed among the lowest expansion. Clones of CD4+ and CD8+ blood T cells grew by week 6 at doses of 0.1 to 3.0 mg/kg.

TCRdb keeps only in-frame clones here, not all; method: immunoSEQ multiplex PCR. The sample carries roughly 35,000 clones, around 73% recorded once. Unmatched junction bases numbered 4, after V lost 1 base and J lost 6 bases. This CDR3 has 15 amino acids. The germline gives CDR1 SGHKS, CDR2 YYEKEE (reference sequence). The rearrangement uses TRBV5-5 and TRBJ1-5, with TRBD1 matching 10 bases. The source is an adult with an advanced solid tumor such as melanoma, head and neck, liver or kidney cancer. The sequencing here drew on CD4+ or CD8+ T cells sorted from blood, taken in a trial of the OX40 agonist ivuxolimab. For the CDR3, the DNA is TGTGCCAGCAGCTTGTCCGACAGGGGGCGTCAGCCCCAGCATTTT. Translated, it gives CASSLSDRGRQPQHF.